Listed below are T cell receptor beta chains from one sample, sequenced in a study of blood T cell repertoires in COVID-19. Measured with immunoSEQ multiplex PCR; TCRdb has only the in-frame clones, and not every one. This table has roughly 42,000 clones, around three quarters appearing once. Sequencing was done on a sample of peripheral blood. The receptors originated from a woman of 80 years or more with acute or convalescent COVID-19. Both conserved end residues are part of each CDR3. A D gene is named only where the DNA matches it firmly. Clone sizes are given selectively: once, few, many, or a class where the clone is expanded.

>NA|TRBJ1-5|TRBV7-9|TRBD1
CASSLQGGNQPQHF
TGTGCCAGCAGCTTACAGGGGGGCAATCAGCCCCAGCATTTT
>NA|TRBJ1-2|TRBV4-3|TRBD1
CASSQEGAGGWSSGYTF
TGCGCCAGCAGCCAAGAGGGGGCAGGGGGTTGGAGTAGTGGCTACACCTTC
>NA|TRBJ1-5|TRBV19|TRBD1
CASSIMIRTGRNQPQHF
TGTGCCAGTAGTATCATGATTCGGACAGGGAGGAATCAGCCCCAGCATTTT
>NA|TRBJ1-2|TRBV11-2|NA
CASSPLGHNYGYTF
TGTGCCAGCAGCCCCCTGGGGCATAACTATGGCTACACCTTC
>once|TRBJ1-4|TRBV5-1|NA
CASSFLGHEKLFF
TGCGCCAGCAGCTTCCTGGGGCATGAAAAACTGTTTTTT
>NA|TRBJ2-5|TRBV11-2|NA
CASSPPGGTGETQYF
TGTGCCAGCAGCCCGCCCGGCGGGACGGGGGAGACCCAGTACTTC
>NA|TRBJ2-1|TRBV20-1|NA
CSAPRGNEQFF
TGCAGTGCTCCCCGGGGAAATGAGCAGTTCTTC
>NA|TRBJ2-1|TRBV10-1|NA
CASSGGQPYNEQFF
TGCGCCAGCAGTGGAGGACAGCCCTACAATGAGCAGTTCTTC
>NA|TRBJ2-3|TRBV7-3|TRBD1
CASSSQTLDRGTDTQYF
TGTGCCAGCAGCTCCCAGACACTTGACAGGGGCACAGATACGCAGTATTTT
>NA|TRBJ1-4|TRBV12-3/TRBV12-4|NA
CASSFGSEKLFF
TGTGCCAGCAGTTTCGGGAGCGAAAAACTGTTTTTT
>NA|TRBJ1-2|TRBV14|TRBD1
CASSQENRGTYGYTF
TGTGCCAGCAGCCAAGAGAACAGGGGGACCTATGGCTACACCTTC
>NA|TRBJ2-5|TRBV7-2|NA
CASSLFSRGQETQYF
TGTGCCAGCAGCTTGTTTAGTAGAGGTCAAGAGACCCAGTACTTC
>NA|TRBJ2-7|TRBV2|TRBD2
CASSGLARGEQYF
TGTGCCAGCAGTGGACTAGCGAGAGGTGAGCAGTACTTC
>NA|TRBJ2-1|TRBV3-1/TRBV3-2|TRBD2
CASSQLGLADYNEQFF
TGTGCCAGCAGCCAGCTAGGACTAGCGGATTACAATGAGCAGTTCTTC
>NA|TRBJ2-1|TRBV4-2|TRBD2
CASSQREGGRVDNEQFF
TGTGCCAGCAGCCAAAGGGAAGGCGGGAGGGTAGACAATGAGCAGTTCTTC
>NA|TRBJ2-2|TRBV9|NA
CASSVVVTASTGELFF
TGTGCCAGCAGCGTAGTAGTGACAGCTAGCACCGGGGAGCTGTTTTTT
>once|TRBJ2-1|TRBV11-3|TRBD1
CASSFLGQGGGNEQFF
TGTGCCAGCAGCTTCCTGGGACAGGGTGGGGGAAATGAGCAGTTCTTC
>NA|TRBJ1-1|TRBV6-5|TRBD1
CASSHTGGRPEAFF
TGTGCCAGCAGCCATACAGGGGGGAGGCCTGAAGCTTTCTTT
>NA|TRBJ1-2|TRBV6-4|NA
CASSESGNYGYTF
TGTGCCAGCAGTGAGTCGGGTAACTATGGCTACACCTTC
>NA|TRBJ1-2|TRBV12-3/TRBV12-4|NA
CASSPQVNYGYTF
TGTGCCAGCAGCCCACAGGTTAACTATGGCTACACCTTC
>NA|TRBJ1-5|TRBV19|NA
CASSIRGQYQPQHF
TGTGCCAGTAGTATACGGGGACAATATCAGCCCCAGCATTTT
>few|TRBJ1-2|TRBV30|TRBD1
CAWTLTGGWGYTF
TGTGCCTGGACTTTAACAGGGGGCTGGGGCTACACCTTC
>once|TRBJ1-2|TRBV5-4|NA
CASSSVEGYGYTF
TGTGCCAGCAGCTCCGTTGAGGGCTATGGCTACACCTTC
>few|TRBJ2-7|TRBV14|NA
CASSQVWQVYEQYF
TGTGCCAGCAGCCAAGTATGGCAGGTCTACGAGCAGTACTTC
>NA|TRBJ1-4|TRBV6-5|NA
CASGQPNEKLFF
TGTGCCAGCGGACAGCCTAATGAAAAACTGTTTTTT
>NA|TRBJ2-2|TRBV27|NA
CASERQGGVTGELFF
TGTGCCAGCGAGCGTCAGGGGGGTGTCACCGGGGAGCTGTTTTTT
>NA|TRBJ1-2|TRBV5-1|TRBD1
CASSPETGAFFRYGYTF
TGCGCCAGCAGCCCGGAGACAGGGGCCTTTTTTAGATATGGCTACACCTTC
>NA|TRBJ2-7|TRBV30|NA
CAWRRDYEQYF
TGTGCCTGGAGGCGGGACTACGAGCAGTACTTC
>NA|TRBJ2-7|TRBV6-2/TRBV6-3|NA
CASSDTWYEQYF
TGTGCCAGCAGCGATACTTGGTACGAGCAGTACTTC
>NA|TRBJ2-3|TRBV10-1|TRBD2
CASSYLAGATDTQYF
TGCGCCAGCAGTTACCTAGCGGGAGCCACAGATACGCAGTATTTT
>few|TRBJ1-5|TRBV2|TRBD1
CASTLTGGVQPQHF
TGTGCCAGCACCCTGACAGGGGGCGTTCAGCCCCAGCATTTT
>NA|TRBJ1-2|TRBV3-1/TRBV3-2|TRBD1
CASSRGGQGYGYTF
TGTGCCAGCAGCAGAGGGGGACAGGGCTATGGCTACACCTTC
>NA|TRBJ2-5|TRBV19|NA
CASRAGETQYF
TGTGCCAGTAGGGCGGGGGAGACCCAGTACTTC
>NA|TRBJ1-3|TRBV19|NA
CASSMGRQLSGNTIYF
TGTGCCAGTAGTATGGGCCGACAGCTCTCTGGAAACACCATATATTTT
>NA|TRBJ2-1|TRBV3-1/TRBV3-2|TRBD2
CASSQAGGRSSSYNEQFF
TGTGCCAGCAGCCAAGCGGGGGGAAGGAGCAGCTCCTACAATGAGCAGTTCTTC
>NA|TRBJ2-6|TRBV27|NA
CASSFHQVSGANVLTF
TGTGCCAGCAGTTTCCACCAGGTCTCTGGGGCCAACGTCCTGACTTTC
>few|TRBJ1-1|TRBV10-3|TRBD1
CAGRGGGGTEAFF
TGTGCCGGCCGAGGGGGCGGAGGCACTGAAGCTTTCTTT
>NA|TRBJ1-1|TRBV2|NA
CASSDQGITEAFF
TGTGCCAGCAGTGATCAGGGTATCACTGAAGCTTTCTTT
>NA|TRBJ1-6|TRBV12-3/TRBV12-4|NA
CASSSPYSPLHF
TGTGCCAGCAGTTCCCCCTACTCACCCCTCCACTTT
>few|TRBJ2-1|TRBV29-1|TRBD1
CSVGGDRASLNEQFF
TGCAGCGTTGGGGGAGACAGGGCTAGTCTCAATGAGCAGTTCTTC
>NA|TRBJ1-2|TRBV29-1|TRBD1
CSVDGQGFGYTF
TGCAGCGTTGACGGACAGGGTTTTGGCTACACCTTC
>NA|TRBJ2-7|TRBV20-1|NA
CRVGEQYF
TGCAGGGTCGGCGAGCAGTACTTC
>NA|TRBJ2-3|TRBV6-2/TRBV6-3|TRBD2
CASSLAGAGTDTQYF
TGTGCCAGCAGCCTAGCGGGAGCAGGCACAGATACGCAGTATTTT
>NA|TRBJ1-1|TRBV6-5|NA
CASSYSPGDTEAFF
TGTGCCAGCAGTTACTCTCCAGGGGACACTGAAGCTTTCTTT
>NA|TRBJ2-5|TRBV18|TRBD1
CASSGTEQETQYF
TGTGCCAGCTCCGGGACAGAGCAAGAGACCCAGTACTTC
>NA|TRBJ1-2|TRBV7-9|NA
CASSSGTLESANYGYTF
TGTGCCAGCAGCTCCGGGACACTCGAATCAGCTAACTATGGCTACACCTTC
>few|TRBJ1-5|TRBV27|NA
CASRPPGLDGAQHF
TGTGCCAGCAGGCCCCCGGGACTCGATGGGGCCCAGCATTTT
>NA|TRBJ1-6|TRBV18|NA
CASSNDATRGSPLHF
TGTGCCAGCTCCAATGATGCGACCAGGGGTTCACCCCTCCACTTT
>NA|TRBJ2-3|TRBV27|NA
CASSLWGQSTDTQYF
TGTGCCAGCAGTCTATGGGGCCAGAGCACAGATACGCAGTATTTT
>NA|TRBJ2-1|TRBV19|NA
CASRRGPSNEQFF
TGTGCCAGCCGTAGAGGCCCGAGCAATGAGCAGTTCTTC